This T cell receptor beta chain was sequenced for a study of beta chain features in type 1 diabetes. Study background: Age and gender were similar between patients and healthy donors, as were cell yields.

Expressed TCRB transcripts were sequenced because the entire RNA isolate underwent reverse transcription. Method: immunoSEQ multiplex PCR; TCRdb's copy keeps in-frame clones and lacks some. In the table there are under 150,000 clones, 6.9% of which are singletons. The study's findings and limits: Junctions at VDJ sites from type 1 diabetes patients had fewer insertions and more deletions.

The CDR3 sequence is 15 residues long. CDR1 KGHSY and CDR2 FQNENV come from the germline V gene. V lost 4 bases to trimming and J lost 2 bases; unmatched junction nucleotides: 3. The table lists this clone with many counts. What it binds is not known. Staining for CD45RO/CCR7/CD25/CD127/CD95/CD27 allowed sorting of CD4+ naive, central memory, regulatory and stem cell-like memory cells. Purity of each sorted population was above 95%. Sequencing used central memory CD4+ T cells from blood. J is TRBJ2-7 and V is TRBV16, with 12 bases aligning to TRBD2. This TCR derives from a woman younger than 45 in good health. The CDR3, as DNA: TGTGCCAGCAGCCGGACTAGCGGGGATACCTACGAGCAGTACTTC. Encoded protein: CASSRTSGDTYEQYF.